This T cell receptor (beta chain) came from a study of persistence of HIV-infected CD4 T cells. This was the immunoSEQ version 4 assay in survey mode. This table comes from immunoSEQ multiplex PCR, and its TCRdb copy is limited to in-frame clones, with some not included. The table has about 15,000 clones, more than 70% seen once; the top ten hold about 18%. Lysates of CMV-infected fibroblasts at around 9.1 ug/mL stimulated these cells. CD4+ T cells upregulating both CD40 ligand and CD69 were sorted as responding cells. Germline V gene data show CDR1 as SQVTM and CDR2 as ANQGSEA. Deletions cut 4 bases from V and 8 bases from J, with 11 bases between. The CDR3 totals 11 residues. Points on this clone: Its cognate antigen is unknown.

The source is an adult man with HIV who was CMV-seropositive. Material: CD4+ T cells sorted from PBMCs after roughly 18-hour stimulation, obtained from a patient who received antiretroviral therapy. This chain joins TRBV29-1 and TRBJ1-1; D remains ambiguous. The DNA of the CDR3 is TGCAGCGTTGTTCGGGGTGCGGAAGCTTTCTTT. It is translated as CSVVRGAEAFF.